Each of the 9 T cell receptor beta chains below was sequenced from the same sample in a study of STAT5B mutations in CD4+ large granular lymphocyte leukemia. TCRdb keeps only in-frame clones here, not all; method: immunoSEQ multiplex PCR. Among more than 30,000 clones listed, about 89% were seen once. Sequences were obtained from CD4+ T cells from blood buffy coats. These receptors all stem from a human donor in good health.

Remarks on this clone: The junction does not match germline at one end; this may be a read error. The chain is built from TRBV2 and TRBJ2-3; the D is unclear. The CDR3 is 11 amino acids. Germline loops: CDR1 SNHLY, CDR2 FYNNEI. CDR3 sequence reads: CASSSANRRSF. CDR3 in DNA: TGTGCCAGCAGCAGCGCCAACCGGCGTAGTTTT.

This chain connects TRBV6-6 to TRBJ2-7; the D gene is possibly TRBD1 (6 bases). The CDR3 has 13 residues. V was cut by 4 bases and J by 7 bases, with 14 bases left in between. CDR1 MNHNY and CDR2 SVGAGI come from the germline V gene (reference sequence). CDR3 in amino acids: CASSSLQGAEQYF. The CDR3 nucleotides read TGTGCCAGCAGTTCCCTACAGGGTGCGGAGCAGTACTTC.

The chain links TRBV21-1 to TRBJ2-4; TRBD1, the table's D call, lacks a check against the DNA. TRBV21-1 is annotated as a pseudogene. The CDR3 contains 15 residues. The CDR3 spells CASREQVGVKNIQYF. The CDR3 nucleotides read TGTGCCAGCAGGGAACAGGTAGGGGTGAAAAACATTCAGTACTTC.

This sequence joins TRBV5-4 and TRBJ2-3; possibly TRBD1 for D (5 bases). This CDR3 region has 16 residues. Germline V gene lookup returns CDR1 SGHNT and CDR2 YYREEE (reference sequence). V gave up 4 bases and J gave up 0 bases, with 15 bases separating them. DNA for the CDR3: TGTGCCAGCAGCGTTGAGACAGACACTAGCACAGATACGCAGTATTTT. Translated, it gives CASSVETDTSTDTQYF.

The rearrangement joins TRBV11-3 to TRBJ2-1, with 12 nucleotides matching TRBD2. Per the germline V gene, CDR1 is SGHNT and CDR2 is YENEEA. Trimming cost V 0 bases and J 3 bases; bases outside gene matches: 0. The CDR3 has 16 amino acids. CDR3 sequence (DNA): TGTGCCAGCAGCTTAGAGGGACTAGCGGGCTACAATGAGCAGTTCTTC. Translating it yields CASSLEGLAGYNEQFF.

This clone has only one observation. The rearrangement joins TRBV5-5 to TRBJ2-3; the D gene is possibly TRBD2 (5 bases). The CDR3 covers 14 residues. Germline V lookup: CDR1 SGHKS, CDR2 YYEKEE (reference sequence). With 4 bases removed from V and 0 bases from J, the gap between germline ends came to 9 bases. The CDR3, as DNA: TGTGCCAGCAGCCCTAGGACTAGCACAGATACGCAGTATTTT. Translation: CASSPRTSTDTQYF. Based on the CDR3 plus reference TRBV5-5 and TRBJ2-3, the full variable domain is DAGVTQSPTHLIKTRGQQVTLRCSPISGHKSVSWYQQVLGQGPQFIFQYYEKEERGRGNFPDRFSARQFPNYSSELNVNALLLGDSALYLCASSPRTSTDTQYFGPGTRLTVL.

The gene calls are TRBV15 and TRBJ2-3; TRBD2 matches 9 bases. V lost 0 bases, J lost 2 bases, and 3 bases stayed unmatched. This CDR3 is built from 16 residues. Germline CDR1 and CDR2: LNHNV and YYDKDF (reference sequence). CDR3 bases: TGTGCCACCAGCAGAGACTCTAGCGGGAACACAGATACGCAGTATTTT. It yields the protein CATSRDSSGNTDTQYF.

The rearrangement links TRBV18 to TRBJ2-7; TRBD1 aligns across 11 bases. The CDR3 is 17 amino acids. V was pared by 0 bases and J by 2 bases, with 6 bases of the junction left unmatched. Germline V lookup: CDR1 KGHSH, CDR2 LQKENI. The CDR3 sequence is CASSPPEGTGGTYEQYF. In DNA form, the CDR3 reads TGTGCCAGCTCACCACCGGAGGGGACAGGGGGTACCTACGAGCAGTACTTC.

In its sample, this clone was seen once. The chain carries TRBV5-4 and TRBJ2-7; a possible D gene is TRBD2 (5 bases). CDR3 length: 14 residues. V was cut by 0 bases and J by 6 bases, with 13 bases left in between. Germline CDR1 SGHNT, CDR2 YYREEE (reference sequence). The CDR3 loop reads CASSLGFIASEQYF. DNA for the CDR3: TGTGCCAGCAGCTTGGGGTTCATAGCGTCCGAGCAGTACTTC.